This entry concerns a single T cell receptor (beta chain). Here immunoSEQ multiplex PCR was the method, and the copy in TCRdb shows in-frame clones only, minus some. The sample holds roughly 60,000 clones, more than 70% seen once. The CDR3 spans 13 residues. Per germline, CDR1 SEHNR and CDR2 FQNEAQ (reference sequence). V lost 5 bases, J lost 14 bases, and 21 bases lay in between. The sample belongs to a study of OX40 agonist ivuxolimab in advanced cancers. Study information: The study reported partial responses in three patients: one hepatocellular carcinoma, two cutaneous melanoma.

Here the sequenced sample was CD4+ or CD8+ T cells sorted from blood, taken in a trial of the OX40 agonist ivuxolimab. V is TRBV7-9 and J is TRBJ2-5; D is perhaps TRBD2 (6 bases). The clonotype originates from an adult with an advanced solid tumor such as melanoma, head and neck, liver or kidney cancer. The CDR3 is CASSPSVGWRGYF. For the CDR3, the DNA is TGTGCCAGCAGCCCCTCGGTAGGGTGGCGGGGATACTTC.